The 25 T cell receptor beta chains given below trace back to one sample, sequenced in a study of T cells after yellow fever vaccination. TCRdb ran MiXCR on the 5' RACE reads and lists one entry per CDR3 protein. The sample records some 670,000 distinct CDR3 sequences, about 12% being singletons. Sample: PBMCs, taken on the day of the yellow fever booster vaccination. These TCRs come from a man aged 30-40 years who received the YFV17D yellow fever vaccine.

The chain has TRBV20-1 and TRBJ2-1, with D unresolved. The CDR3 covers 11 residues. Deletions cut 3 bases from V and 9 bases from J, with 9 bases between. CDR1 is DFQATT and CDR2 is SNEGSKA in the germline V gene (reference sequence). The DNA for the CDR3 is TGCAGTGCTAGTCCGGAGATTGAGCAGTTCTTC. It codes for CSASPEIEQFF.

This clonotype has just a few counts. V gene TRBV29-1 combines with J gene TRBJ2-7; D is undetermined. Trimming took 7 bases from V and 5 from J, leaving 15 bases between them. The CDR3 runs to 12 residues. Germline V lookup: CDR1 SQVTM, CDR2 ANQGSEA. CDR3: CSAIAGVNEQYF. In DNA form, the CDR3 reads TGCAGCGCCATAGCTGGGGTGAACGAGCAGTACTTC.

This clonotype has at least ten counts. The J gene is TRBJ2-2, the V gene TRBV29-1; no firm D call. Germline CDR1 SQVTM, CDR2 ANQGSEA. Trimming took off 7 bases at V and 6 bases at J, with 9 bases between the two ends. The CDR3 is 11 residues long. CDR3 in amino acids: CSADIAGELFF. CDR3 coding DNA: TGCAGCGCAGACATCGCCGGGGAGCTGTTTTTT.

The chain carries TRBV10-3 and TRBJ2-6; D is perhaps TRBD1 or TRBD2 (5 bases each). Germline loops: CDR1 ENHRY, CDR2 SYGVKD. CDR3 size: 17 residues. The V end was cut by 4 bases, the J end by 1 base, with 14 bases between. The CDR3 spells CAISAGQARSGANVLTF. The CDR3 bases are TGTGCCATCAGTGCGGGGCAAGCGAGGTCTGGGGCCAACGTCCTGACTTTC.

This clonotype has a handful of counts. The CDR3 DNA is TGCAGTGCTACGGCGGGTTGGACAGATACAACTAATGAAAAACTGTTTTTT. It yields the protein CSATAGWTDTTNEKLFF. J is TRBJ1-4 and V is TRBV20-1; possibly TRBD1 for D (6 bases). V was clipped by 4 bases and J by 0 bases, with 18 bases between them. The CDR3 spans 17 residues. CDR1 is DFQATT, CDR2 SNEGSKA, per germline (reference sequence).

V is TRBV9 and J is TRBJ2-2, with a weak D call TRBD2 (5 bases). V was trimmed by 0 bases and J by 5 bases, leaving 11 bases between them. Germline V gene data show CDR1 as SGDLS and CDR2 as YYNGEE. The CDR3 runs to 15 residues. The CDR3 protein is CASSVEVEGTGELFF. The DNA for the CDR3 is TGTGCCAGCAGCGTAGAGGTCGAGGGAACCGGGGAGCTGTTTTTT.

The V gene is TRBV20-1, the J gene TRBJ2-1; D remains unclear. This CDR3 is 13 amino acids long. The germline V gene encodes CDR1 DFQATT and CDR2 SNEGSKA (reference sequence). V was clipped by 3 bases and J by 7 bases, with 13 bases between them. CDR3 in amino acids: CSAREPNGNEQFF. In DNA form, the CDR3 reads TGCAGTGCTAGGGAGCCGAACGGGAATGAGCAGTTCTTC.

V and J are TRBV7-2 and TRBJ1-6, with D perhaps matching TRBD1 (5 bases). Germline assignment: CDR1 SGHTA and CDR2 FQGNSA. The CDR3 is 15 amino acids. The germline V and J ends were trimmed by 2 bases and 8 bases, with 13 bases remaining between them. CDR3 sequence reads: CASSLLPGADSPLHF. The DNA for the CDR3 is TGTGCCAGCAGCTTATTACCTGGGGCCGATTCACCCCTCCACTTT.

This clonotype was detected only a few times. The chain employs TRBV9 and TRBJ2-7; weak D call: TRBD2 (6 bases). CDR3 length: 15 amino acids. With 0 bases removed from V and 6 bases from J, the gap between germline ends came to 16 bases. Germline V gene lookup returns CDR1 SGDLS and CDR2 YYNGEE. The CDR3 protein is CASSVDGLARGEQYF. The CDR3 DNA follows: TGTGCCAGCAGCGTAGATGGGCTAGCGCGGGGCGAGCAGTACTTC.

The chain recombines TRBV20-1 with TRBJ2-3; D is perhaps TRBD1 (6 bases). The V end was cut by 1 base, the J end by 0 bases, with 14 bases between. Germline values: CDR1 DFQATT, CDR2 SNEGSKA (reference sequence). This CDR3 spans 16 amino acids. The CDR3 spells CSARASSGQSTDTQYF. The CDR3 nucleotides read TGCAGTGCTAGAGCCTCCAGCGGACAGAGCACAGATACGCAGTATTTT.

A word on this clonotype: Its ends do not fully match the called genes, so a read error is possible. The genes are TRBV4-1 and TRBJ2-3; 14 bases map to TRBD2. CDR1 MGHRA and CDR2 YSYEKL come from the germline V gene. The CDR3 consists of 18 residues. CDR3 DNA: TGCGACAGCAGCCAAGATGCGACTAGCGGGAGGGGCCCAGATACGCAGTATTTT. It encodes CDSSQDATSGRGPDTQYF.

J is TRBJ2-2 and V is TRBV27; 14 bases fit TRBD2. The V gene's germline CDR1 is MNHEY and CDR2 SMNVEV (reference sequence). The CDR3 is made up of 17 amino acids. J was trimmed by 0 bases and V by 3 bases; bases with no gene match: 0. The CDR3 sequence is CASSLGLAGANTGELFF. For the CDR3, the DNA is TGTGCCAGCAGTTTGGGACTAGCGGGAGCGAACACCGGGGAGCTGTTTTTT.

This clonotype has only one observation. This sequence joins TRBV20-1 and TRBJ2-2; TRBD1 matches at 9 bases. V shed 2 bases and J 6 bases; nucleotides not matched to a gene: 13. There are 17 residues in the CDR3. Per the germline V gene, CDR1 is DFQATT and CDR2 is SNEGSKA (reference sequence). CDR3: CSARHTGGQRGPGELFF. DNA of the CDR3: TGCAGTGCTAGACATACAGGGGGCCAGCGTGGTCCCGGGGAGCTGTTTTTT.

The CDR3 here is CASTILRQGASDTQYF. The CDR3 bases are TGTGCCAGCACCATCCTCAGACAGGGGGCATCGGATACGCAGTATTTT. The chain links TRBV6-2 or TRBV6-3 to TRBJ2-3, with TRBD1 matching over 10 bases. Germline CDR1 and CDR2: MNHEY and SVGEGT. This CDR3 contains 16 residues. V gave up 7 bases and J gave up 6 bases; unmatched junction bases: 13.

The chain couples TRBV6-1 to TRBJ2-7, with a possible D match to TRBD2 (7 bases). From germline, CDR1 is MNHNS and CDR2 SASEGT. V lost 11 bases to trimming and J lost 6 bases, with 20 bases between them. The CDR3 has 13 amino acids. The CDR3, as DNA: TGTGCCGGGGGGGGTTGGGGGCGTTCCGAGCAGTACTTC. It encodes CAGGGWGRSEQYF.

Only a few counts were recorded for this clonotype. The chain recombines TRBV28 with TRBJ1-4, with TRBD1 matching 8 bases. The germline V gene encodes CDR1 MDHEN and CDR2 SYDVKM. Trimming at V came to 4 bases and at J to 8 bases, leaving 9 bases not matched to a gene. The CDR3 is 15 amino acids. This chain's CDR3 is CASSSTGGGWEKLFF. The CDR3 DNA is TGTGCCAGCAGTTCAACAGGGGGAGGTTGGGAAAAACTGTTTTTT.

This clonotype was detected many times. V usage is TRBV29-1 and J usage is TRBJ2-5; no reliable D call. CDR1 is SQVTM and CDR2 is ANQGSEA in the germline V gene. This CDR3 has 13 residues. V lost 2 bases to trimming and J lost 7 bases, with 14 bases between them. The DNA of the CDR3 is TGCAGCGTTGAATTTAGGGATGCCGGGACCCAGTACTTC. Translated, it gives CSVEFRDAGTQYF. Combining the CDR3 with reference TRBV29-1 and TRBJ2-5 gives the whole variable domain SAVISQKPSRDICQRGTSLTIQCQVDSQVTMMFWYRQQPGQSLTLIATANQGSEATYESGFVIDKFPISRPNLTFSTLTVSNMSPEDSSIYLCSVEFRDAGTQYFGPGTRLLVL.

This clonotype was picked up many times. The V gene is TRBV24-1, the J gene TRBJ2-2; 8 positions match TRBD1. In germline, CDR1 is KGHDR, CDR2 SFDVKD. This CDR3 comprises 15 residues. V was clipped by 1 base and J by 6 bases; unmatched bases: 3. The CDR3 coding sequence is TGTGCCACCAGTGATTTCGGACAGGGTCCCGGGGAGCTGTTTTTT. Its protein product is CATSDFGQGPGELFF.

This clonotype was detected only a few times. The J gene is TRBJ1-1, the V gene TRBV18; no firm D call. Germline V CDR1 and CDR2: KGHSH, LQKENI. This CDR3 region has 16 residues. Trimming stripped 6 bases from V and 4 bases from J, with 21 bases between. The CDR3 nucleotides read TGTGCCAGCTCCCAACAAAGGGCAGGAAGGATCACTGAAGCTTTCTTT. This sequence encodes CASSQQRAGRITEAFF.

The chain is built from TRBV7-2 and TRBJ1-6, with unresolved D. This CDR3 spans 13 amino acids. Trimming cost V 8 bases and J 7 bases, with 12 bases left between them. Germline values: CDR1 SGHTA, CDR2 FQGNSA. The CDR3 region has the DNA TGTGCCAGCTCCCGGGCGGGCAATTCACCCCTCCACTTT. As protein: CASSRAGNSPLHF.

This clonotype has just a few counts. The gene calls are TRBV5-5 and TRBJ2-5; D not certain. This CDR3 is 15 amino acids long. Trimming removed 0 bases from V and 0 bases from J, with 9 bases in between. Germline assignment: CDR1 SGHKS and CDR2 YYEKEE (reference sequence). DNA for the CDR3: TGTGCCAGCAGCTTGGTAGGGCATTACCAAGAGACCCAGTACTTC. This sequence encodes CASSLVGHYQETQYF.

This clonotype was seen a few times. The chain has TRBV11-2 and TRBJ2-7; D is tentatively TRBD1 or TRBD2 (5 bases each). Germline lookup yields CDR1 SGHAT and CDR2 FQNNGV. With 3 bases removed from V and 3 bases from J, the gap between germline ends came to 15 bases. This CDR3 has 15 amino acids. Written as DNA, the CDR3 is TGTGCCAGCAGCTTGGGGAGAGGGGTCATCTACGAGCAGTACTTC. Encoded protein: CASSLGRGVIYEQYF.

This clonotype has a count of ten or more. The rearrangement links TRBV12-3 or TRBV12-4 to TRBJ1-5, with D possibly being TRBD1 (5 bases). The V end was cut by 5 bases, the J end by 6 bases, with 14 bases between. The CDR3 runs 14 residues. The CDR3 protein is CASSLGGGVQPQHF. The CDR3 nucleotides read TGTGCCAGCAGTCTCGGGGGGGGGGTTCAGCCCCAGCATTTT.

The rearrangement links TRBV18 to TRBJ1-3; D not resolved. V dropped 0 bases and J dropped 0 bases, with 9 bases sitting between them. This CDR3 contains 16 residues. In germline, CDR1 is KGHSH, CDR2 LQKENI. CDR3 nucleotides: TGTGCCAGCTCACCACCGGAACGGGTCTCTGGAAACACCATATATTTT. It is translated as CASSPPERVSGNTIYF.

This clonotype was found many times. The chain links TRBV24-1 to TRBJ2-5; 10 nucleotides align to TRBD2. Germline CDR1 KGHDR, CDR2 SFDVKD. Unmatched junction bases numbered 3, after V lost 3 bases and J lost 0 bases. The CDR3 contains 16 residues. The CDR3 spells CATSDDSGRDQETQYF. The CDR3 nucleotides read TGTGCCACCAGTGATGACAGCGGGAGGGACCAAGAGACCCAGTACTTC.